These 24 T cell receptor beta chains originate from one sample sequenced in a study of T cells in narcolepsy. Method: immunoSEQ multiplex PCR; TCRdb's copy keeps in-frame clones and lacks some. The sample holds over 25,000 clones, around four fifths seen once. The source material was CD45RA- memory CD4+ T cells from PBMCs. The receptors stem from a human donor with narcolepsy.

CDR3 region: CASGQGNRALHF. In nucleotides, the CDR3 is TGTGCCTCCGGACAGGGCAATCGGGCCCTCCACTTT. The rearrangement uses TRBV19 and TRBJ1-6, with TRBD1 identical over 8 bases. The CDR3 runs 12 residues. Germline loops: CDR1 LNHDA, CDR2 SQIVND (reference sequence). With 11 bases clipped from V and 14 bases from J, the junction kept 11 bases outside the gene matches.

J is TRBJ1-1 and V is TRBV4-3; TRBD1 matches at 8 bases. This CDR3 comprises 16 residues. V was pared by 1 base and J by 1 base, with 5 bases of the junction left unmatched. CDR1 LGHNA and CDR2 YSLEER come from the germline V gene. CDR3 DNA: TGCGCCAGCAGCCAAGGGATCGGGACAGGGAACACTGAAGCTTTCTTT. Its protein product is CASSQGIGTGNTEAFF.

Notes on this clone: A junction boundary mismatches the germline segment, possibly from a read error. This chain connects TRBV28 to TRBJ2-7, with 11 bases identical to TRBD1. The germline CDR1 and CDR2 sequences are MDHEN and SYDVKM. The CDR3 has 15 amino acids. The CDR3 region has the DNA TGTGCCAGCACCTCCCTGGGACAGGGGGTATACGGGCAGTACTTC. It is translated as CASTSLGQGVYGQYF.

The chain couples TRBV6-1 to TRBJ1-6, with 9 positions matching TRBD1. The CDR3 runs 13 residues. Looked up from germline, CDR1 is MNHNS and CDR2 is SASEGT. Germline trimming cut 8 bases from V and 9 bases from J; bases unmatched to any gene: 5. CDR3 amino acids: CASGGQGSSPLHF. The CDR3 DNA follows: TGTGCCAGCGGGGGACAGGGAAGTTCACCCCTCCACTTT.

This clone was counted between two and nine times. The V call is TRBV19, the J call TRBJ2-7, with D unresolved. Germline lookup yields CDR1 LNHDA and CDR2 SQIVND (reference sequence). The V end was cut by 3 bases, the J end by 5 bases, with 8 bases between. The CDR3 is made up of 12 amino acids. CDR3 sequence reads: CASSMSTNEQYF. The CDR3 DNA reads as TGTGCCAGTAGTATGTCGACAAACGAGCAGTACTTC.

CDR3 DNA: TGTGCCAGCAGCTTAATATTGGGACAAACCTACGAGCAGTACTTC. This encodes CASSLILGQTYEQYF. This chain links TRBV7-9 with TRBJ2-5, with D tentatively TRBD1 (6 bases). The J call is doubtful: the DNA matches TRBJ2-7 better. In germline, CDR1 is SEHNR, CDR2 FQNEAQ (reference sequence). The CDR3 contains 15 residues.

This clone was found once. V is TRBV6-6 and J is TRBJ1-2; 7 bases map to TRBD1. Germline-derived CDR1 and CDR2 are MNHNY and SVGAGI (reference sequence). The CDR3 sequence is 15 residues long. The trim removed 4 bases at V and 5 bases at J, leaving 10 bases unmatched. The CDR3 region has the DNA TGTGCCAGCAGTTCGGCCATGACAGGGAGGTATGGCTACACCTTC. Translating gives CASSSAMTGRYGYTF.

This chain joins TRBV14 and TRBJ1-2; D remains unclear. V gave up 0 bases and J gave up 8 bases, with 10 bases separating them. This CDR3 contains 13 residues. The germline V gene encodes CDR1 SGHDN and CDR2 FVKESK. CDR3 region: CASSQEYSYGYTF. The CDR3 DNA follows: TGTGCCAGCAGCCAAGAGTACAGCTACGGCTACACCTTC.

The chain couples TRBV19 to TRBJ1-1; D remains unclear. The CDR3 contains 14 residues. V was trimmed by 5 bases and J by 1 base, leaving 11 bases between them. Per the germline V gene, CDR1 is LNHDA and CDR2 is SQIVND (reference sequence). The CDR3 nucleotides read TGTGCCAGTAGTCCGATGAGACCGAACACTGAAGCTTTCTTT. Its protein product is CASSPMRPNTEAFF.

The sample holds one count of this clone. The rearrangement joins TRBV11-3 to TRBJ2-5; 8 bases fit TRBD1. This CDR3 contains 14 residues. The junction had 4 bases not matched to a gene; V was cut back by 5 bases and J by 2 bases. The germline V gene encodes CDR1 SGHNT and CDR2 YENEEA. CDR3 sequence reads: CASSPQGGQETQYF. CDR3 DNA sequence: TGTGCCAGCAGCCCACAGGGGGGACAAGAGACCCAGTACTTC.

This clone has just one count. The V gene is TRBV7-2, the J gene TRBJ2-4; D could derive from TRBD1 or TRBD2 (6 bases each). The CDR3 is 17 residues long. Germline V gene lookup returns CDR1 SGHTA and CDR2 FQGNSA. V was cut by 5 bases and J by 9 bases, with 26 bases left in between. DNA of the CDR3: TGTGCCAGCAGCCCCCCCGAGGGGCGCTTTAAGGGGGGCATTCAGTACTTC. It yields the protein CASSPPEGRFKGGIQYF.

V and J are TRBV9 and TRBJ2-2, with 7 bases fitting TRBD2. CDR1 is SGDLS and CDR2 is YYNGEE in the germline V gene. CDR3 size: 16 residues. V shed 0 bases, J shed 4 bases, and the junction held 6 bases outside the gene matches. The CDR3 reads CASSVVPSGVTGELFF. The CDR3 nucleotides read TGTGCCAGCAGCGTAGTCCCTAGCGGAGTCACCGGGGAGCTGTTTTTT.

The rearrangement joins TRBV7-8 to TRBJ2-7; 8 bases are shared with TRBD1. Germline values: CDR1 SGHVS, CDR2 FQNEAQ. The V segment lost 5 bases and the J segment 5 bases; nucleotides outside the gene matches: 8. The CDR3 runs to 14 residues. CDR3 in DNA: TGTGCCAGCAGCCCAACCGGACAGGGCGACGAGCAGTACTTC. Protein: CASSPTGQGDEQYF.

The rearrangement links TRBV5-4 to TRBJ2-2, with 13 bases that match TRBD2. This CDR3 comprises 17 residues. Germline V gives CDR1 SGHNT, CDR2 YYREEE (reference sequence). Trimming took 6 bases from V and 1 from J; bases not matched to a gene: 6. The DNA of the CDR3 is TGTGCCAGCACCCTGACTAGCGGGGGGCGGAACACCGGGGAGCTGTTTTTT. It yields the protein CASTLTSGGRNTGELFF.

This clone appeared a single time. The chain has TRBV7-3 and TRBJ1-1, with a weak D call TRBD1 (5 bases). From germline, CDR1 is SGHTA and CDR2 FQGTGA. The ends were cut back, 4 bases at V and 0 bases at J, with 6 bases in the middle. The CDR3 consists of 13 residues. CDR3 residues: CASSSGLNTEAFF. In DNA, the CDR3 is TGTGCCAGCAGCTCAGGGTTGAACACTGAAGCTTTCTTT.

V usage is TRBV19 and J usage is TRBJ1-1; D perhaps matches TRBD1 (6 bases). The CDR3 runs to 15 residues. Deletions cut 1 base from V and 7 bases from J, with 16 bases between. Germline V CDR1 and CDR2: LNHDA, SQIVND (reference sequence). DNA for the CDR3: TGTGCCAGTAGTATAGTTACAGGGAAGATCATTGAAGCTTTCTTT. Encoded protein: CASSIVTGKIIEAFF.

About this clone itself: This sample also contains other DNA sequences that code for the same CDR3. The CDR3 bases are TGCGCCAGCAGCCAAGGACAGGGAAAAGAGACCCAGTACTTC. It is translated as CASSQGQGKETQYF. This chain links TRBV4-3 with TRBJ2-5; 7 bases fit TRBD1. CDR3 length: 14 amino acids. V gave up 1 base and J gave up 3 bases; unmatched junction bases: 2. The germline gives CDR1 LGHNA, CDR2 YSLEER.

The DNA for the CDR3 is TGTGCCAGCAGCGGCCCGGATGGGGCTCAGCCCCAGCATTTT. It encodes CASSGPDGAQPQHF. The chain employs TRBV7-8 and TRBJ1-5; possibly TRBD1 for D (5 bases). V lost 5 bases and J 6 bases, leaving 14 bases between the germline ends. In germline, CDR1 is SGHVS, CDR2 FQNEAQ. The CDR3 runs 14 residues.

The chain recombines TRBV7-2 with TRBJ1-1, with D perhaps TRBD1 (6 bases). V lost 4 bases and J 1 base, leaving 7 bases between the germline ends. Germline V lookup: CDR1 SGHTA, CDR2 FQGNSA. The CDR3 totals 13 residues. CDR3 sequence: CASSSGQNTEAFF. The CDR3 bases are TGTGCCAGCAGCTCGGGACAGAACACTGAAGCTTTCTTT.

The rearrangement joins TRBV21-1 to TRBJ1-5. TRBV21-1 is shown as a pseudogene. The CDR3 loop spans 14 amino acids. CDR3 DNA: TGTGCCAGCAGCAAAGGGGACGGATATATGCCCCAGCATTTT. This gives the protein CASSKGDGYMPQHF.

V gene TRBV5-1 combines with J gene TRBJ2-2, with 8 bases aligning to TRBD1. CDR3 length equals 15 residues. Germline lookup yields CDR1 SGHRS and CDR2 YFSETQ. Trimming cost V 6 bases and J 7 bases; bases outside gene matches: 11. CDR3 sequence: CASTLGQGYGGELFF. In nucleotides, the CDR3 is TGCGCCAGCACCCTTGGACAGGGTTACGGCGGGGAGCTGTTTTTT.

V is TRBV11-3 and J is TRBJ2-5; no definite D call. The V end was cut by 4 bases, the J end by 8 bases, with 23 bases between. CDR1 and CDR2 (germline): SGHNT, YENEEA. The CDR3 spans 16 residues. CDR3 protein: CASSSDILQRSGTQYF. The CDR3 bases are TGTGCCAGCAGCTCAGATATACTCCAGCGTTCGGGTACCCAGTACTTC.

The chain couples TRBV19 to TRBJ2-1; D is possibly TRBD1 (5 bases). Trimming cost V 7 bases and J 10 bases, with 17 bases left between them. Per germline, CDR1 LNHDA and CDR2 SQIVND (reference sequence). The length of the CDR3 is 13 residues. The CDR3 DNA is TGTGCCAGTATTTCGAACCAGGGTTCGGAGCAGTTCTTC. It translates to CASISNQGSEQFF.

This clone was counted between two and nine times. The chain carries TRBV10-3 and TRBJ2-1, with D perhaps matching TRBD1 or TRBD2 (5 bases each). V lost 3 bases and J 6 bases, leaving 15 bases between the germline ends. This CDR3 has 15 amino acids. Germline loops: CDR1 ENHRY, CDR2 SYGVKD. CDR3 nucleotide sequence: TGTGCCATCAGTGACCCGGGGCAGAGAGGCAATGAGCAGTTCTTC. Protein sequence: CAISDPGQRGNEQFF.